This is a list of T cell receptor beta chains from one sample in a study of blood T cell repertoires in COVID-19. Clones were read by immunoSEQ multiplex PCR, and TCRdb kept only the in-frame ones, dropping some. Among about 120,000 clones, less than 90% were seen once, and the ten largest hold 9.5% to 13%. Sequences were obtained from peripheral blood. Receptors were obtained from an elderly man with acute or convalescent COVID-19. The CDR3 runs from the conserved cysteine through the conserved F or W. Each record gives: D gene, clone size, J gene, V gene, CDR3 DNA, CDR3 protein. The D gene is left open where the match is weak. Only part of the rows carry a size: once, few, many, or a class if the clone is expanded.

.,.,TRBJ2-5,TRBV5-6,TGTGCCAGCAGCTTGGCGGGGTCCCAAGAGACCCAGTACTTC,CASSLAGSQETQYF
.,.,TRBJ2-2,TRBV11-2,TGTGCCAGCAGCCCAGGGCTGGGGCACACCGGGGAGCTGTTTTTT,CASSPGLGHTGELFF
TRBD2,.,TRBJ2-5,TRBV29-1,TGCAGCTCACTCGGCGGGGGAAAAGAGACCCAGTACTTC,CSSLGGGKETQYF
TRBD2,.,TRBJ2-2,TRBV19,TGTGCCAGTACCCTAGCGGCAAACACCGGGGAGCTGTTTTTT,CASTLAANTGELFF
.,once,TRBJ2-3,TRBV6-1,TGTGCCAGCAGTGTAAACGAGGTCCCAAGAGGAGATACGCAGTATTTT,CASSVNEVPRGDTQYF
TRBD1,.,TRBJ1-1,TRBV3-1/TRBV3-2,TGTGCCAGCAGCCAAGATGGACAGGGGAACACTGAAGCTTTCTTT,CASSQDGQGNTEAFF
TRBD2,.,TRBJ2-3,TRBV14,TGTGCCAGCAGCCAACTAGGCGGGAGGACAGATACGCAGTATTTT,CASSQLGGRTDTQYF
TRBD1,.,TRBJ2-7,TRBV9,TGTGCCAGCAGCGTGGCAGGGGGTGGAGGAACCTACGAGCAGTACTTC,CASSVAGGGGTYEQYF
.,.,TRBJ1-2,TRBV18,TGTGCCAGCTCACCTGACATCAACTATGGCTACACCTTC,CASSPDINYGYTF
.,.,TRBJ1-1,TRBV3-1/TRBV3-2,TGTGCCAGCAGCCAAACAGAAAAAGCTTTCTTT,CASSQTEKAFF
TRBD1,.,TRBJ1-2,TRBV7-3,TGTGCCAGCAGCTTAGAAGGACAGGCGGCGGGTGGCTACACCTTC,CASSLEGQAAGGYTF
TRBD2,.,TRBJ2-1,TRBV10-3,TGTGCCATCAGTGTTACTAGCGGGAGCCGTAATGAGCAGTTCTTC,CAISVTSGSRNEQFF
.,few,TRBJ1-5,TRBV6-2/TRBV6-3,TGTGCCAGCAGTTACGACCCTGGAGCCCATCAGCCCCAGCATTTT,CASSYDPGAHQPQHF
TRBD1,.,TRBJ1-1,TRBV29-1,TGCAGCGGCGGACAGGGGGTCGAAGCTTTCTTT,CSGGQGVEAFF
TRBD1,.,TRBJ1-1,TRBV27,TGTGCCAGCAGTTTATGGGGACAGGACCAAATGATGAACACTGAAGCTTTCTTT,CASSLWGQDQMMNTEAFF
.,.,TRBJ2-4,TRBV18,TGTGCCAGCTCACTACTAACAGGCCCACTAGCCAAAAACATTCAGTACTTC,CASSLLTGPLAKNIQYF
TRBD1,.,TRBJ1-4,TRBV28,TGTGCCAGCAGTAAAACGGACAGGGGTGAAAAACTGTTTTTT,CASSKTDRGEKLFF
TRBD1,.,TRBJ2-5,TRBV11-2,TGTGCCAGCAGCTTTGGGACAGGGATCCAAGAGACCCAGTACTTC,CASSFGTGIQETQYF
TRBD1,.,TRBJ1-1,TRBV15,TGTGCCACCAGCAGAGATGGGGGGGGACAGGCCAACACTGAAGCTTTCTTT,CATSRDGGGQANTEAFF
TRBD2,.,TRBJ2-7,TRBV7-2,TGTGCCAGCAGCGTTAGCGGGACCTCCTACGAGCAGTACTTC,CASSVSGTSYEQYF
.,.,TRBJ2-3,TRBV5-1,TGCGCCAGCGGCTGGGGGCCAGGGAAATACACCACAGATACGCAGTATTTT,CASGWGPGKYTTDTQYF
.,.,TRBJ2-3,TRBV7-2,TGTGCCACTCTGAGTTCTAGCGCCAGGGATACGCAGTATTTT,CATLSSSARDTQYF
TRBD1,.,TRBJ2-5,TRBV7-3,TGTGCCAGCAGCTTAACAGGGGGCGTTTCCGAGACCCAGTACTTC,CASSLTGGVSETQYF
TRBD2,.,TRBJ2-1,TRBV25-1,TGTGCCAGCAGTGTTGGAACTAGCGGTTACAATGAGCAGTTCTTC,CASSVGTSGYNEQFF
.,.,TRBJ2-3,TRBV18,TGTGCCAGCTCACCACTCCTCGGGAGCCCAGATACGCAGTATTTT,CASSPLLGSPDTQYF
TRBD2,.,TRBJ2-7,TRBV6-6,TGTGCCAGCAGTTGGCTAGCGGGGGGGAGCGAGCAGTACTTC,CASSWLAGGSEQYF
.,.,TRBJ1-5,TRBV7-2,TGTGCCAGCAGGGAAACCGGGACACTAAGCAATCAGCCCCAGCATTTT,CASRETGTLSNQPQHF
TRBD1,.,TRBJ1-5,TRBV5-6,TGTGCCAGCAGCTTGGCGGGACAGGGCGATAGTCAGCCCCAGCATTTT,CASSLAGQGDSQPQHF
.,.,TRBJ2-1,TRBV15,TGTGCCACCAGCAGGGAGCGAGTGAGTGAGCAGTTCTTC,CATSRERVSEQFF
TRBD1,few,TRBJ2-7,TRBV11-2,TGTGCCAGCAGCTTAACAACGGACAGGTACTACGAGCAGTACTTC,CASSLTTDRYYEQYF
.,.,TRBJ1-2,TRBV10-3,TGTGCCATCAGTGACTCCGTCCAGGGCCAGGGCTACACCTTC,CAISDSVQGQGYTF
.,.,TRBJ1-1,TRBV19,TGTGCCAGTAGTATCAGAGACAGAGTCGGTTACGCTGAAGCTTTCTTT,CASSIRDRVGYAEAFF
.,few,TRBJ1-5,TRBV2,TGTGCCAGCGATGGGGAGGCTACGGCCAATCAGCCCCAGCATTTT,CASDGEATANQPQHF
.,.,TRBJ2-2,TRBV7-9,TGTGCCAGCAGCTTAGGTCGGAACACCGGGGAGCTGTTTTTT,CASSLGRNTGELFF
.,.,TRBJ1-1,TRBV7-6,TGTGCCAGCAGCTTGCAGGGTGCCACTGAAGCTTTCTTT,CASSLQGATEAFF
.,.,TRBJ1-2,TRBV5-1,TGCGCCAGCAGCTTGGTTGGCGGGGGCTACACCTTC,CASSLVGGGYTF
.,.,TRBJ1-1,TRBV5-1,TGCGCCAGCAGCCTTCGGGGCCCAGGGGCCGGCACTGAAGCTTTCTTT,CASSLRGPGAGTEAFF
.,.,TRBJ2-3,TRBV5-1,TGCGCCAGCAGCTTGGGGAGGAGGGAGTCCACAGATACGCAGTATTTT,CASSLGRRESTDTQYF
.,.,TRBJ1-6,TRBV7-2,TGTGCCAGCAGCTTAGGACGGGGGAATTCACCCCTCCACTTT,CASSLGRGNSPLHF
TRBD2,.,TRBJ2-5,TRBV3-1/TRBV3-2,TGTGCCAGCATCCGAGCGGGGGTGAGGCAAGAGACCCAGTACTTC,CASIRAGVRQETQYF
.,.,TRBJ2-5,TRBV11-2,TGTGCCAGCACCCGGGGAGGAGTCCAAGAGACCCAGTACTTC,CASTRGGVQETQYF
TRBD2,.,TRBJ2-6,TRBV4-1,TGCGCCAGCAGCGCTCGACTAGCGGGAGTTACGGGGGCCAACGTCCTGACTTTC,CASSARLAGVTGANVLTF
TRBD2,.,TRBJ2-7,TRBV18,TGTGCCAGCTCAGCAACTAGCGGGGGGGCCTACGAGCAGTACTTC,CASSATSGGAYEQYF
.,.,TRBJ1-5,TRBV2,TGTGCCAGCAGCCCGGGGGGGCAGAGCAATCAGCCCCAGCATTTT,CASSPGGQSNQPQHF
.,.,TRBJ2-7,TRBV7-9,TGTGCCAGCAGCTTAGGGACGGGATACGAGCAGTACTTC,CASSLGTGYEQYF
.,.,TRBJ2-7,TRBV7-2,TGTGCCAGCAGCCAGGAAGTTTCCTACGAGCAGTACTTC,CASSQEVSYEQYF
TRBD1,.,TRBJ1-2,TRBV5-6,TGTGCCAGCAGCAGGGGACAGAACTATGGCTACACCTTC,CASSRGQNYGYTF